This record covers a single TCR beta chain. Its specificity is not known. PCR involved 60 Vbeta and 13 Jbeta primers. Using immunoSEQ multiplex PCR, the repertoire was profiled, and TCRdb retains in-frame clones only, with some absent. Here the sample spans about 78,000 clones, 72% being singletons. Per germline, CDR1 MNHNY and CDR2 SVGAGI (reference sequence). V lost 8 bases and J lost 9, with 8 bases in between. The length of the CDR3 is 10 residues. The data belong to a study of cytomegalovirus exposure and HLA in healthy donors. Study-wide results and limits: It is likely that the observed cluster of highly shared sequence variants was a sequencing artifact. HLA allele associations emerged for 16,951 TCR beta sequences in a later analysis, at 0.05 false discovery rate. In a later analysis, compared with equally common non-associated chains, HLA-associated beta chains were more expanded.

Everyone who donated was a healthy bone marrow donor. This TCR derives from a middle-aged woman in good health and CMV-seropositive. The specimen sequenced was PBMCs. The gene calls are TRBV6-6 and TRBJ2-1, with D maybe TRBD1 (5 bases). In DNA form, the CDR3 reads TGTGCCAGCTCCCAGGGTGAGCAGTTCTTC. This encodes CASSQGEQFF.